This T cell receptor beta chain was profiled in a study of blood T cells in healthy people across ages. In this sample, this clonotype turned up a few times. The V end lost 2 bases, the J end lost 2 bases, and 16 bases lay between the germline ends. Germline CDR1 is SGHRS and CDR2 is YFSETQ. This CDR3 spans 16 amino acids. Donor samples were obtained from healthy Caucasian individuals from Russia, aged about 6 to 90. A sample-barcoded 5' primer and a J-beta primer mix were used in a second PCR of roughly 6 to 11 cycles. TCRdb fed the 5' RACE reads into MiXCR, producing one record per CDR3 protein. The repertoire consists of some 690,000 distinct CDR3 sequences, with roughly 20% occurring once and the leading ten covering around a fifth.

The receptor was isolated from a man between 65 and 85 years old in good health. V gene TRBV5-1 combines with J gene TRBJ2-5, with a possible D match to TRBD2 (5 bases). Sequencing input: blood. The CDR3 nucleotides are TGCGCCAGCAGCTTCTCGGGGTTTTCGATGCAAGAGACCCAGTACTTC. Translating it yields CASSFSGFSMQETQYF.